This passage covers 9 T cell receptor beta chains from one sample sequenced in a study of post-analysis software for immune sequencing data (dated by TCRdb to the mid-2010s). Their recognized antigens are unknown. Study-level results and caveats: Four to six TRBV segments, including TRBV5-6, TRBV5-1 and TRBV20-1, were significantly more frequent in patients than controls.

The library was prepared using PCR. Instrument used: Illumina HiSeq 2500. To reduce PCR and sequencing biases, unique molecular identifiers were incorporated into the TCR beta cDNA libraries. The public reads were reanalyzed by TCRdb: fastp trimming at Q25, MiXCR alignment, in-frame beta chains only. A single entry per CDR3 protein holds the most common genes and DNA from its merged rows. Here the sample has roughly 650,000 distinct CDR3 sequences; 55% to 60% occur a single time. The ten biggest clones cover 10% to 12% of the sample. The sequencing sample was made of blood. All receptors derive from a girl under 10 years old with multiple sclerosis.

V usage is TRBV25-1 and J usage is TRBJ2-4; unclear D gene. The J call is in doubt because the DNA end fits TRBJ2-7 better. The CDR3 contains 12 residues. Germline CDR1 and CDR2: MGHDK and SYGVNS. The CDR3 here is CASSEYDSEQYF. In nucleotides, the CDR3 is TGTGCCAGCAGTGAATATGACTCCGAGCAGTACTTC.

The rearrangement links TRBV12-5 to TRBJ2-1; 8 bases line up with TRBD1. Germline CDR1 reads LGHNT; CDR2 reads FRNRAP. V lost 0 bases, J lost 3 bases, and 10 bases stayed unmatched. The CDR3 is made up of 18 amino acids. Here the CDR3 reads CASGLVQGVEGGYNEQFF. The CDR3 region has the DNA TGTGCTAGTGGTTTGGTACAGGGGGTAGAAGGGGGCTACAATGAGCAGTTCTTC.

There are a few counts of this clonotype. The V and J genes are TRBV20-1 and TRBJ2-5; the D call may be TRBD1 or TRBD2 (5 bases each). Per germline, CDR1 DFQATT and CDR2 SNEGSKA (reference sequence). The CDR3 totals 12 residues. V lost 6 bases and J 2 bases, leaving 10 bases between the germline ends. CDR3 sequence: CSARGHQETQYF. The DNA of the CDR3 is TGCAGTGCCCGGGGCCATCAAGAGACCCAGTACTTC.

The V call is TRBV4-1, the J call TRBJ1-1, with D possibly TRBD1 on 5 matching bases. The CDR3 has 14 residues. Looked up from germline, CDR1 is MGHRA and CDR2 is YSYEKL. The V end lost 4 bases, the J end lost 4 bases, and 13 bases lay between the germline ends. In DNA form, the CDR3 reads TGCGCCAGCAGCCCCCCAGTGGGGGTCACTGAAGCTTTCTTT. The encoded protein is CASSPPVGVTEAFF.

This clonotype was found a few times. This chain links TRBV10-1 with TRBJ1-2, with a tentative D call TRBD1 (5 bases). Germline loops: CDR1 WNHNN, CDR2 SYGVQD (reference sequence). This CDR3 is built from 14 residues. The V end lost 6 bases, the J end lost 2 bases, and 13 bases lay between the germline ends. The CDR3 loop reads CASSAGTENYGYTF. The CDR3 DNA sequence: TGCGCCAGCAGCGCTGGGACGGAGAACTATGGCTACACCTTC.

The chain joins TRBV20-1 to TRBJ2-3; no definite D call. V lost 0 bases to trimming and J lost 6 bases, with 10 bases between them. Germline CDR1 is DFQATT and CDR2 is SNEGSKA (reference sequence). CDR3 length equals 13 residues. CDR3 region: CSARDPSRDTQYF. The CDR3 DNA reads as TGCAGTGCTAGAGATCCATCTCGTGATACGCAGTATTTT.

In nucleotides, the CDR3 is TGCGCCAGCACTTTTACTAGCGGGATCTCCTACGAGCAGTACTTC. Protein sequence: CASTFTSGISYEQYF. The V and J genes are TRBV5-1 and TRBJ2-7, with TRBD2 identical over 10 bases. The CDR3 extends over 15 amino acids. Germline loops: CDR1 SGHRS, CDR2 YFSETQ. V lost 6 bases, J lost 0 bases, and 6 bases stayed unmatched.

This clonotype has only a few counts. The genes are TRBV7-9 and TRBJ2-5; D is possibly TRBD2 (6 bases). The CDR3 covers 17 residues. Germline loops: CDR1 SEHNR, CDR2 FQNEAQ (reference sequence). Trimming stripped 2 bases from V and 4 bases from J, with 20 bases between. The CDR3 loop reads CASSLLGRIAGLETQYF. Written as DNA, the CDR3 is TGTGCCAGCAGCTTATTGGGACGCATTGCGGGGTTAGAGACCCAGTACTTC.

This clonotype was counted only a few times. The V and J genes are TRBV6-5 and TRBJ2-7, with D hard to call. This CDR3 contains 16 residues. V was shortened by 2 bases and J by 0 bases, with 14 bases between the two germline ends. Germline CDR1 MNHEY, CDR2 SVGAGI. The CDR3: CASSYGRMEPSYEQYF. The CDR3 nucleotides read TGTGCCAGCAGTTACGGCAGGATGGAGCCCTCCTACGAGCAGTACTTC.